This TCR beta chain was profiled in a study of cytomegalovirus exposure and HLA in healthy donors. Study observations and caveats: Researchers catalogued approximately 170 TCR beta chains as cytomegalovirus-associated.

This PCR relied on a set of 60 Vbeta primers and 13 Jbeta primers. The protocol was immunoSEQ multiplex PCR, while the TCRdb copy is restricted to in-frame clones and leaves out a portion. The sample lists about 130,000 clones; about 81% were seen once. As concerns this clone: Its target is unknown.

Germline V gene lookup returns CDR1 SGHRS and CDR2 YFSETQ. V was clipped by 0 bases and J by 8 bases, with 14 bases between them. The CDR3 spans 15 residues. The sequenced sample consisted of PBMCs. V usage is TRBV5-1 and J usage is TRBJ1-4; D may be TRBD1 (5 bases). This sequence originates from a woman aged 30 to 39 in good health and CMV-seronegative. The CDR3 DNA follows: TGCGCCAGCAGCTTGGCAACAGGCGGAGGGGAAAAACTGTTTTTT. The encoded protein is CASSLATGGGEKLFF.